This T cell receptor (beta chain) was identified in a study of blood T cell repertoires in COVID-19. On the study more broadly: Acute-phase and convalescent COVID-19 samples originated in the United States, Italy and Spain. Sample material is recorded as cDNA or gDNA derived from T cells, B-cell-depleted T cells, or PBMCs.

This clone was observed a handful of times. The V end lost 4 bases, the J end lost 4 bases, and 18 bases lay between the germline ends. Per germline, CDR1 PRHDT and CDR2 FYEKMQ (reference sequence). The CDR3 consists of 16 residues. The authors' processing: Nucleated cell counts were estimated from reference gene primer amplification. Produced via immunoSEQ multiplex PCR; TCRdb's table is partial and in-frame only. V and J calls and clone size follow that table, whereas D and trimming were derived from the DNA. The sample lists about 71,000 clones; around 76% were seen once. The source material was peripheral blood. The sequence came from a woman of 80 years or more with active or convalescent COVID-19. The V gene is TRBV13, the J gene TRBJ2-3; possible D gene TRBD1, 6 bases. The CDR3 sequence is CASSSGARGLADTQYF. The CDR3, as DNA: TGTGCCAGCAGCTCTGGAGCCAGGGGCCTAGCAGATACGCAGTATTTT.